The entry below gives a single T cell receptor (beta chain) sequence along with its context. This specimen comes from a study of blood T cell repertoires in COVID-19. Study in general: Sources were T cells, B-cell-depleted T cells, or PBMCs; the material itself was cDNA or gDNA.

Method: immunoSEQ multiplex PCR; TCRdb's copy keeps in-frame clones and lacks some. This table holds about 170,000 clones, about 85% found once. Looked up from germline, CDR1 is SEHNR and CDR2 is FQNEAQ (reference sequence). This CDR3 contains 14 residues. Trimming removed 0 bases from V and 7 bases from J, with 12 bases in between. The J gene is TRBJ1-1, the V gene TRBV7-9; D perhaps matches TRBD1 (6 bases). The receptor was derived from a woman aged 80 or older with COVID-19, enrolled during active disease. Source material: peripheral blood. The CDR3, as DNA: TGTGCCAGCAGCTTAGCACAGGGCTCGGGTGAAGCTTTCTTT. Translation: CASSLAQGSGEAFF.